Listed here is a single T cell receptor beta chain. Its antigen is not identified. The junction departs from germline at one end; a sequencing error may be responsible. The PCR was carried out with 60 Vbeta primers and 13 Jbeta primers. Profiling relied on immunoSEQ multiplex PCR, and the TCRdb table lists in-frame clones only, not all of them. The profile shows over 95,000 clones, about three quarters of them singletons. These data come from a study of cytomegalovirus exposure and HLA in healthy donors. Study-level points and caveats: There was a cluster of highly shared sequence variants that was likely a sequencing artifact. Several top significant clusters appeared, in a later analysis, to be linked to common viral pathogens. TCR beta chains associated with HLA were, in a later analysis, more clonally expanded than equally common others. With DRB1 most and HLA-C fewest, TCR association rates differed between HLA loci in a later analysis.

This CDR3 spans 17 amino acids. CDR1 and CDR2 from the germline V gene are SEHNR and FQNEAQ (reference sequence). The sequenced sample consisted of PBMCs. This rearrangement joins TRBV7-9 to TRBJ1-5, with unresolved D. This TCR was sampled from a female donor in good health and CMV-seronegative. The CDR3 DNA sequence: TGTTCCAGCAGCTCGCGGTCTGATTCTAATAGCAATCAGCCCCAGCATTTT. Amino acid sequence: CSSSSRSDSNSNQPQHF.